This TCR beta chain was identified during a study of shared clonotypes between healthy human individuals. Worth noting for this clone: Its specificity is not known.

Donors had no recently reported acute infections or vaccinations and were HIV-negative. Nashville, Tennessee was home to all donors, who were Caucasian adults. The authors divided CD4+ cells into CD45RA+ naive and CD45RA-negative memory subsets. The protocol was immunoSEQ multiplex PCR, while the TCRdb copy is restricted to in-frame clones and leaves out a portion. Of more than 850,000 clones listed, 78% are singletons. J lost 13 bases, V lost 1 base, and 6 bases had no gene match. This CDR3 comprises 12 residues. The germline CDR1 and CDR2 sequences are SEHNR and FQNEAQ (reference sequence). Broader study findings: It was expected that sequencing depth would affect clonotype sharing among donors.

The sample taken for sequencing was memory CD4+ T cells from PBMCs. Stated subset: CD45RA-negative fraction. This receptor was taken from a man in his late teens or twenties in good health. Some clones in this sample may be carry-over from other donors' samples. The V and J genes are TRBV7-9 and TRBJ2-5; 7 positions agree with TRBD1. The CDR3 nucleotides read TGTGCCAGCAGCTTAGAGGGAGACAGGGTGTACTTC. Translating gives CASSLEGDRVYF.